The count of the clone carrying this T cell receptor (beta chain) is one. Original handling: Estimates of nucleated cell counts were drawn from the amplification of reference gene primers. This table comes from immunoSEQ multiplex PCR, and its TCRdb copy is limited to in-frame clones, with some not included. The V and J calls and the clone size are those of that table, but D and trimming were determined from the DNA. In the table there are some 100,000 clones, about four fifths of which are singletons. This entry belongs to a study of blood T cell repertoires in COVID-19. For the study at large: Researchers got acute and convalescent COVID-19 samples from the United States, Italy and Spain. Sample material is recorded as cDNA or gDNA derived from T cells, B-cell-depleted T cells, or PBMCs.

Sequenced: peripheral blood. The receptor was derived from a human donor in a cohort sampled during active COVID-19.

The CDR3 DNA reads as TGTGCCAGCAGCGCTGGGGGGGAGCAGTACTTC. This translates into CASSAGGEQYF. The chain joins TRBV5-4 to TRBJ2-7, with a possible D match to TRBD2 (6 bases). The CDR3 spans 11 residues. CDR1 is SGHNT, CDR2 YYREEE, per germline (reference sequence). Deletions cut 4 bases from V and 7 bases from J, with 9 bases between.